This is a list of T cell receptor beta chains from one sample in a study of blood T cell repertoires in COVID-19. Clones were sequenced by immunoSEQ multiplex PCR, and TCRdb holds only the in-frame ones, with some missing. Altogether about 300,000 clones are present, around nine tenths being singletons, with the ten largest covering 4.5% to 6.5%. Material: PBMCs or T cells enriched from blood (not recorded which). These receptors were obtained from a man aged 55 to 70 who had recovered from COVID-19. CDR3s include the opening cysteine and the closing phenylalanine or tryptophan. Fields, in order: D gene, J gene, clone size, V gene, CDR3 DNA, CDR3 protein. A D gene is named only where the DNA matches it firmly. For some rows the clone size is stated as once, few or many, or as a class when expanded; others skip it.

>NA|TRBJ2-2|NA|TRBV7-2
TGTGCCAGCAGCTTAACCCAATTACGGGGGAACACCGGGGAGCTGTTTTTT
CASSLTQLRGNTGELFF
>NA|TRBJ1-1|few|TRBV7-9
TGTGCCAGCAGCCAAACGGCGGGTTGGGTGAACACTGAAGCTTTCTTT
CASSQTAGWVNTEAFF
>TRBD1|TRBJ1-6|NA|TRBV27
TGTGCCAGCAGTTTAGCCGGGACAGCCACGGGGAGCTCACCCCTCCACTTT
CASSLAGTATGSSPLHF
>TRBD1|TRBJ2-7|NA|TRBV28
TGTGCCAGCAGACCTCAGGGGGACCCCTACGAGCAGTACTTC
CASRPQGDPYEQYF
>TRBD2|TRBJ2-7|NA|TRBV5-6
TGTGCCAGCAGCTCCCTGACTAGCGGCAACTACGAGCAGTACTTC
CASSSLTSGNYEQYF
>NA|TRBJ2-7|NA|TRBV5-4
TGTGCCAGCAGCTCCCCCAAAACCCCAGCGTACGAGCAGTACTTC
CASSSPKTPAYEQYF
>NA|TRBJ2-2|NA|TRBV6-5
TGTGCCAGCAGTTATTCCGGGACAAACACCGGGGAGCTGTTTTTT
CASSYSGTNTGELFF
>TRBD1|TRBJ1-5|few|TRBV6-5
TGTGCCAGCAGTTCCCGACAGGGAAGCCAGCATTTT
CASSSRQGSQHF
>TRBD1|TRBJ2-3|NA|TRBV3-1/TRBV3-2
TGTGCCAGCAGCCATCAGGGGGGCACAGATACGCAGTATTTT
CASSHQGGTDTQYF
>TRBD2|TRBJ2-2|NA|TRBV12-5
TGTGCTAGTGGTTTGTCAACTAGCGGCCCCGTTGACACCGGGGAGCTGTTTTTT
CASGLSTSGPVDTGELFF
>NA|TRBJ2-1|NA|TRBV5-1
TGCGCCAGCAGCTTGGACAGGGCCTACAATGAGCAGTTCTTC
CASSLDRAYNEQFF
>TRBD1|TRBJ2-7|NA|TRBV7-2
TGTGCCAGCAGCAGGGACAGGGGAGACGAGCAGTACTTC
CASSRDRGDEQYF
>TRBD2|TRBJ2-7|NA|TRBV28
TGTGCCAGCAGTCGGTGGGACTATCGGGACTATGACGAGCAGTACTTC
CASSRWDYRDYDEQYF
>TRBD2|TRBJ2-5|NA|TRBV27
TGTGCCAGCAGTTCCCTACGGGCGGGAGGGGAGACCCAGTACTTC
CASSSLRAGGETQYF
>TRBD1|TRBJ1-2|NA|TRBV6-5
TGTGCCAGCAGTTACTCTACAGGGGGCTATGGCTACACCTTC
CASSYSTGGYGYTF
>NA|TRBJ1-5|NA|TRBV12-2
TGTGCAAGTCGCTTCGGGACTGGGGGACAGGTGTCGAATCAGCCCCAGCATTTT
CASRFGTGGQVSNQPQHF
>TRBD2|TRBJ2-1|NA|TRBV5-4
TGTGCCAGCAGCCCCTCCAGGAGCGGGAGGACGAATGAGCAGTTCTTC
CASSPSRSGRTNEQFF
>TRBD1|TRBJ1-5|NA|TRBV2
TGTGCCAGCAGGAGGGACAGGGTCGAGAATCAGCCCCAGCATTTT
CASRRDRVENQPQHF
>NA|TRBJ2-7|NA|TRBV28
TGTGCCAGCAGCACAGGGAATCCCTTGGAGCAGTACTTC
CASSTGNPLEQYF
>TRBD1|TRBJ2-1|NA|TRBV5-1
TGCGCCAGTGGCAGGACAGGGAACAATGAGCAGTTCTTC
CASGRTGNNEQFF
>TRBD1|TRBJ1-5|once|TRBV6-2/TRBV6-3
TGTGCCAGCAGTAACTGGCGGGACAGGGTCCTTTCCCAGCATTTT
CASSNWRDRVLSQHF
>NA|TRBJ1-1|NA|TRBV5-1
TGCGCCAGCAGTCTCTCGGCAGCGCTGAACACTGAAGCTTTCTTT
CASSLSAALNTEAFF
>TRBD2|TRBJ2-3|NA|TRBV20-1
TGCAGTGCTAGTAGCGGGGTCACAGATACGCAGTATTTT
CSASSGVTDTQYF
>NA|TRBJ2-5|NA|TRBV19
TGTGCCAGTAGTACCACAGGGTCCGGGGAGACCCAGTACTTC
CASSTTGSGETQYF
>TRBD2|TRBJ2-7|NA|TRBV2
TGTGCCAGCCTCCCGACTAGCGGGAGTTACGAGCAGTACTTC
CASLPTSGSYEQYF
>NA|TRBJ1-1|few|TRBV19
TGTGCCAGTAGTATGGGCCGGGCTCAGGGAGCTTTCTTT
CASSMGRAQGAFF
>NA|TRBJ1-1|once|TRBV3-1/TRBV3-2
TGTGCCAGCAGCCAAGAGGGACAATCTGAAGCTTTCTTT
CASSQEGQSEAFF
>NA|TRBJ1-5|NA|TRBV18
TGTGCCAGCTCACCACAACCCCCCGGTCAGCCCCAGCATTTT
CASSPQPPGQPQHF
>TRBD2|TRBJ2-7|NA|TRBV18
TGTGCCAGCTCACCACAAGGAAGCGGGGCCTACGAGCAGTACTTC
CASSPQGSGAYEQYF
>TRBD1|TRBJ1-5|NA|TRBV2
TGTGCCAGCAGTAATTTCCCACGGGACAGGGGCAGGCGGCAGCCCCAGCATTTT
CASSNFPRDRGRRQPQHF
>TRBD2|TRBJ2-7|once|TRBV7-3
TGTGCCAGCAGCTTAGGTGGGTTCGCGGGAGGACGTTTCTACGAGCAGTACTTC
CASSLGGFAGGRFYEQYF
>TRBD2|TRBJ2-7|NA|TRBV14
TGTGCCAGCAGCCAAGGACTAGCGGGTACCTACGAGCAGTACTTC
CASSQGLAGTYEQYF
>NA|TRBJ1-6|NA|TRBV6-5
TGTGCCAGCAGTTACGGGGCGAAGGCGTATAATTCACCCCTCCACTTT
CASSYGAKAYNSPLHF
>NA|TRBJ2-3|NA|TRBV19
TGTGCCAGTAGTATCTTTCTCCGGAGCACAGATACGCAGTATTTT
CASSIFLRSTDTQYF
>NA|TRBJ1-2|NA|TRBV18
TGTGCCAGCTCACCGACACCTATCCCCTCTAACTATGGCTACACCTTC
CASSPTPIPSNYGYTF
>TRBD2|TRBJ2-7|NA|TRBV6-2/TRBV6-3
TGTGCCAGCAGTCAGAGGGGACTAGCGGCATACTCCTACGAGCAGTACTTC
CASSQRGLAAYSYEQYF
>NA|TRBJ1-2|NA|TRBV28
TGTGCCAGCAGTAGCAACTATGGCTACACCTTC
CASSSNYGYTF
>TRBD2|TRBJ2-7|NA|TRBV10-3
TGTGCCATCAGCCGGGACTACCGCTCCTACGAGCAGTACTTC
CAISRDYRSYEQYF